This passage covers 4 T cell receptor beta chains from one sample sequenced in a study of Ad26.COV2.S vaccination and SARS-CoV-2 variants. Treatment denoted: over 15 received Ad26.COV2.S at low or high dose, single or two shots; a few received placebo; per-sample allocation not given. Vaccine and placebo recipients were sampled on day 63 after the first injection. Produced via immunoSEQ multiplex PCR; TCRdb's table is partial and in-frame only. The sample has fewer than 600,000 clones; roughly nine tenths are singletons. The sample here was peripheral blood, taken in a trial of Ad26.COV2.S vaccine versus placebo. These receptor sequences come from a person between 18 and 59 years old who received the Ad26.COV2.S COVID-19 vaccine or a placebo.

The CDR3 region is CASRRKGDTQYF. The CDR3 nucleotides are TGTGCCAGCAGGCGGAAGGGGGATACGCAGTATTTT. V usage is TRBV6-5 and J usage is TRBJ2-3, with D possibly being TRBD1 (5 bases). This CDR3 is 12 amino acids long. The V gene lost 6 bases and the J gene lost 6 bases, with 10 bases spanning the gap. In germline, CDR1 is MNHEY, CDR2 SVGAGI.

V gene TRBV20-1 combines with J gene TRBJ1-5; TRBD1 is a possible D gene (6 bases). CDR1 and CDR2 from the germline V gene are DFQATT and SNEGSKA (reference sequence). V lost 3 bases, J lost 11 bases, and 11 bases lay in between. This CDR3 region has 11 residues. CDR3 region: CSASGGLSQHF. The DNA of the CDR3 is TGCAGTGCTAGCGGGGGGCTGTCCCAGCATTTT.

The chain recombines TRBV5-1 with TRBJ2-5, with TRBD1 as a possible D gene (6 bases). V lost 2 bases and J lost 5, with 10 bases in between. The CDR3 runs to 13 residues. CDR1 is SGHRS and CDR2 is YFSETQ in the germline V gene. The CDR3 DNA sequence: TGCGCCAGCAGCTTAACAGGGATGGAGACCCAGTACTTC. It specifies CASSLTGMETQYF.

The chain employs TRBV6-1 and TRBJ1-1; D is unclear. Germline loops: CDR1 MNHNS, CDR2 SASEGT. With 2 bases removed from V and 4 bases from J, the gap between germline ends came to 8 bases. There are 13 residues in the CDR3. In nucleotides, the CDR3 is TGTGCCAGCAGTGAAATGGGGAGCACTGAAGCTTTCTTT. It is translated as CASSEMGSTEAFF.